This T cell receptor (beta chain) was captured in a study of radiotherapy plus CTLA-4 blockade in lung cancer. Study overall: Patients showed objective responses in about 20% of cases, and disease control was achieved by around 30%. Whole-study findings and limits: Radiotherapy with ipilimumab was followed by blood expansion of tumor-derived clones.

The CDR3 sequence is 13 residues long. Trimming removed 5 bases from V and 6 bases from J, with 14 bases in between. Per germline, CDR1 SGHVS and CDR2 FQNEAQ. Focal radiation with ipilimumab CTLA-4 blockade was given to patients with chemo-refractory metastatic non-small-cell lung cancer. Points on this clone: Its target is not known.

Measured with immunoSEQ multiplex PCR; TCRdb has only the in-frame clones, and not every one. The table shows roughly 62,000 clones, with 76% occurring only once. The rearrangement joins TRBV7-8 to TRBJ2-7, with D possibly TRBD1 on 5 matching bases. This receptor was identified in a human donor with non-small cell lung cancer who had a complete response to radiotherapy plus ipilimumab. Sequenced here: peripheral blood, sampled from a patient treated with radiotherapy plus ipilimumab. The CDR3 loop is CASSNKLGREQYF. The CDR3 DNA follows: TGTGCCAGCAGCAATAAATTGGGGCGCGAGCAGTACTTC.